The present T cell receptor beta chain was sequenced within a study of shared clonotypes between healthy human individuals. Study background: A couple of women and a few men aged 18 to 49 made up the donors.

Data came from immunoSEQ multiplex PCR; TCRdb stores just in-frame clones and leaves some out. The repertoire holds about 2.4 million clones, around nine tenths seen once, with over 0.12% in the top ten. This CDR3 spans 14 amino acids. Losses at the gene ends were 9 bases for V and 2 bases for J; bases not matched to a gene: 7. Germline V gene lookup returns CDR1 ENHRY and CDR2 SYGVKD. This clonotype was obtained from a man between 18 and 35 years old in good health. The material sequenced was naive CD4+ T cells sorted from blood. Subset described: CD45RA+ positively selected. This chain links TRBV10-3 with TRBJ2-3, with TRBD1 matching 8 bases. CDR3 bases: TGTGCCATAAGAGGACAGGGACTCACAGATACGCAGTATTTT. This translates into CAIRGQGLTDTQYF.